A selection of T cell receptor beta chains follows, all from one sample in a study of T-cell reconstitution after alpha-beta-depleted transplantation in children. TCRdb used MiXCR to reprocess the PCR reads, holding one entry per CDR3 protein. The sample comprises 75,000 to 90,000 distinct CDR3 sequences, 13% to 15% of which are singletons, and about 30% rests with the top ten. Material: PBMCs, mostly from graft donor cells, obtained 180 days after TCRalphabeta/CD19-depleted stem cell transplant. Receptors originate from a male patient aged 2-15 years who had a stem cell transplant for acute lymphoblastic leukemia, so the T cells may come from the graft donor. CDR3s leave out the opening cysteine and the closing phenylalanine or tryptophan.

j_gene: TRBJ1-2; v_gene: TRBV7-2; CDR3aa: ASSLDLGNYGYT
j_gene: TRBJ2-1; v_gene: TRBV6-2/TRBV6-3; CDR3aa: ASREGSYNEQF
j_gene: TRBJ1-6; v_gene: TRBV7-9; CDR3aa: ASMRGARSPLH
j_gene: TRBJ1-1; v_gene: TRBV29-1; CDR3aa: SVPPAGHKFNTEAF
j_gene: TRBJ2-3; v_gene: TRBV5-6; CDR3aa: ASSSGLPDTQY
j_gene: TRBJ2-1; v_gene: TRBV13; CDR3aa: ASRPRQGFLTRLLYNEQF
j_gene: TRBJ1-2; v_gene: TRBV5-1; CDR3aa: ASSLEGMAYGYT
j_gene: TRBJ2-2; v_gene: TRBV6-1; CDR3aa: ASTLRVDYTGELF
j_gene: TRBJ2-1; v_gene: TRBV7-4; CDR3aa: ASSLLPGRNYNEQF
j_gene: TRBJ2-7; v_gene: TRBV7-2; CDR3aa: ASSVVLGSYEQY
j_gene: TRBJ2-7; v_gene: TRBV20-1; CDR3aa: SAPPRERGYEQY
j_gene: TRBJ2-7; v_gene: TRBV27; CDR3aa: ASSPPGTWVGEQY
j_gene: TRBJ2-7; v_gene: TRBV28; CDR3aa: ASRLLLSGGREQY
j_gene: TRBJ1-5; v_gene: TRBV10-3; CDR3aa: AISQGSNQPQH
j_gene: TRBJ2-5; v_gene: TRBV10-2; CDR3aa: AGLRTSRGDTQY
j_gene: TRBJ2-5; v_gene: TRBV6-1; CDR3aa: ASSKPPGKRETQY
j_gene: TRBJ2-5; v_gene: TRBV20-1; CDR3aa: SATQGSRKETQY
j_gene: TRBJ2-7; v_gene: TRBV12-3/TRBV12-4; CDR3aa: ASTSGRDRYSYEQY
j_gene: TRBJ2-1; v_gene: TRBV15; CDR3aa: ATSRGTGVGDNEQF
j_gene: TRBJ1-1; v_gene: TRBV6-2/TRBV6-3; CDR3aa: ASLGQSNTEAF
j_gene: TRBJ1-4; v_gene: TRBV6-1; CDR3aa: ASSELIARGPNEKLF
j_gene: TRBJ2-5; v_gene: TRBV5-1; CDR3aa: ASSLWNQETQY
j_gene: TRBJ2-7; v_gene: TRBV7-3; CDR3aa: ASSLTLDGGKEQY
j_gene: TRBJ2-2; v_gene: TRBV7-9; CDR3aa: ATCGVAGWANTGELF
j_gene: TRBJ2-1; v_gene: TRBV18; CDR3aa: ASFPSGSSYNEQF
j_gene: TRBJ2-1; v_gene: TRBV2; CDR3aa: ASSGDQLPGNEQF
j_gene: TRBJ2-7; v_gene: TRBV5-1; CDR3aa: ASSPGLSYEQY
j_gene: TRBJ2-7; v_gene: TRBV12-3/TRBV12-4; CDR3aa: ASGLIQGYLPYEQY
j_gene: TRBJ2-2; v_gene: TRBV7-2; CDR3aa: ASSRRSGELF
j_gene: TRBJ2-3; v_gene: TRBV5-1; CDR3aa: ASSFGQGDTQY
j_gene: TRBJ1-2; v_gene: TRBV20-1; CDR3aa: SPIDRGYGYT
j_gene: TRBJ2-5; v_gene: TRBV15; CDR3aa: ATHRGPPETQY
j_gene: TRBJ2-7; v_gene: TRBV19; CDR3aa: ASSILTGGAYEQY
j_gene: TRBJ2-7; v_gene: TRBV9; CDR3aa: ASSVVGRGAYEQY
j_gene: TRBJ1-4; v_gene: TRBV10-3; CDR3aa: AISVEEKLF
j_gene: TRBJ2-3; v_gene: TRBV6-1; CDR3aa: ASSRGGNTDTQY
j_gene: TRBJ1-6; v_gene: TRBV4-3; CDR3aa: ASSQDLYRVGSPLH
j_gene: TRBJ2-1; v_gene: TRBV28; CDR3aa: ASSLGGLAGANEQF
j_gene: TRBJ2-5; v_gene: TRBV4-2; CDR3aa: ASSQVSGSGGETQY
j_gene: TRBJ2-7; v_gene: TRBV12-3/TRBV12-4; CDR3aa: ASSLDVAYEQY
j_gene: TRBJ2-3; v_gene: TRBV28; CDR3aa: ASSHLREGRDTQY
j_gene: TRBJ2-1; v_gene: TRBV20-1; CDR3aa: SATGTSWGDEQF
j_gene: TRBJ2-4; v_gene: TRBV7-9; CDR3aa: ASSPSPFLGQPRNIQY
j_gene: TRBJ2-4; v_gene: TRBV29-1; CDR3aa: SAEEGVGAQNIQY
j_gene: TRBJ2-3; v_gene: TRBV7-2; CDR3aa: ASSLVPGWADTQY
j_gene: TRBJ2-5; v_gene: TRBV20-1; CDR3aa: SAIGTSVQETQY
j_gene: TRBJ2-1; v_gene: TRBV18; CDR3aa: ASSSVQGSEQF
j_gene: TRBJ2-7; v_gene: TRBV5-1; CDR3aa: ASSLKAGNYEQY
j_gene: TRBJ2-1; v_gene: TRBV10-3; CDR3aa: AITAGGSYNEQF
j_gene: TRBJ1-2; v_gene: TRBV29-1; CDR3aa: SVQRGKGGYT
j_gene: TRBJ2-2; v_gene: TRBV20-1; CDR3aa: SAVRTGELF
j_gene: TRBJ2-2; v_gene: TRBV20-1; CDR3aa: SARIHSRANTGELF
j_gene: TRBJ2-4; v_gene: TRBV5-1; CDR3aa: ASSLDQGVAKNIQY